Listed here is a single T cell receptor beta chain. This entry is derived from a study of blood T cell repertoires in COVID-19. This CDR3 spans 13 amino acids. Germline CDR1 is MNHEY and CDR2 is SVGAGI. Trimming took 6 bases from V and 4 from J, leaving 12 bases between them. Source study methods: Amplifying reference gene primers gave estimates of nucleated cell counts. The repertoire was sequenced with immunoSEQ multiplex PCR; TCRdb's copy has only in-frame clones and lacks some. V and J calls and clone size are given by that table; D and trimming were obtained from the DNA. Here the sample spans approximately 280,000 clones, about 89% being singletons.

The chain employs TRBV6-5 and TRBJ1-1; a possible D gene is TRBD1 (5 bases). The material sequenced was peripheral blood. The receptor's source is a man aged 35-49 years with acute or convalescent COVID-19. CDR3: CASSPDISTEAFF. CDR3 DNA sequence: TGTGCCAGCAGCCCGGACATCAGCACTGAAGCTTTCTTT.